The sequence of this TCR beta chain was determined in a study of radiation and T cells in renal cell carcinoma. Stated treatment: 15 Gy SBRT to primary tumor, nephrectomy 4 weeks later. Clones were sequenced by immunoSEQ multiplex PCR, and TCRdb holds only the in-frame ones, with some missing. The table lists roughly 9,600 clones, about 63% of them singletons. This clonotype originated in a woman aged 50 to 60 with renal cell carcinoma. Sequenced here: tumor tissue, sampled from a patient whose treatment included radiotherapy and nephrectomy.

CDR3 protein: CASRRTGNKEDTQYF. CDR3 bases: TGTGCCAGTAGACGTACAGGGAACAAGGAAGATACGCAGTATTTT. This chain links TRBV19 with TRBJ2-3, with a tentative D call TRBD1 (6 bases). Germline V CDR1 and CDR2: LNHDA, SQIVND (reference sequence). The CDR3 has 15 amino acids. V was pared by 6 bases and J by 5 bases, with 18 bases between.